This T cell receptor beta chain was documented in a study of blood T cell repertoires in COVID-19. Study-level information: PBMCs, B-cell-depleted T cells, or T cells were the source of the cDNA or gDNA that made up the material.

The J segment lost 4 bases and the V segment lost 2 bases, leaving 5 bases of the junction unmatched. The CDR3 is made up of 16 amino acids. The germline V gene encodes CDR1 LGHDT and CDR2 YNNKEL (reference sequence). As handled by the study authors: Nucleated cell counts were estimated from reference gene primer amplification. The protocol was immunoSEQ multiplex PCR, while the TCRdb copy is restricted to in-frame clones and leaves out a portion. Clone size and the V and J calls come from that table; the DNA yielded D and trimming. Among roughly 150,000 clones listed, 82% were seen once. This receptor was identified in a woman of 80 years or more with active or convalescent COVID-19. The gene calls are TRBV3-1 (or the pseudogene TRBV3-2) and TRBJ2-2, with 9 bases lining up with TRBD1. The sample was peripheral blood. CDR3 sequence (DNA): TGTGCCAGCAGCCAAACAGGGGGCGCAGGCACCGGGGAGCTGTTTTTT. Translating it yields CASSQTGGAGTGELFF.